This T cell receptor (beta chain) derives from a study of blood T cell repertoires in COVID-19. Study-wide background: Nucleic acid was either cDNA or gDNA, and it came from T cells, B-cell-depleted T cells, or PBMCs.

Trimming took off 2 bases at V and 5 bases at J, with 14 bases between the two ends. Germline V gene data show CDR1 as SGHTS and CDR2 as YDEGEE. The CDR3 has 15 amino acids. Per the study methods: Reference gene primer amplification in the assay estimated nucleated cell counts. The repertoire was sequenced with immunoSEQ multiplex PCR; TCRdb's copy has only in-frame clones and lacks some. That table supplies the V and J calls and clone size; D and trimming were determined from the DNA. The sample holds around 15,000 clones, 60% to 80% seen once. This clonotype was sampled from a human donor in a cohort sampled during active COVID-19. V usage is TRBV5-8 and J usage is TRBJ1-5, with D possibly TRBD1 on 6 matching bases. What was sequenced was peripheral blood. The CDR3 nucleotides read TGTGCCAGCAGCTTCGAGGACAGAGAATATCAGCCCCAGCATTTT. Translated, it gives CASSFEDREYQPQHF.